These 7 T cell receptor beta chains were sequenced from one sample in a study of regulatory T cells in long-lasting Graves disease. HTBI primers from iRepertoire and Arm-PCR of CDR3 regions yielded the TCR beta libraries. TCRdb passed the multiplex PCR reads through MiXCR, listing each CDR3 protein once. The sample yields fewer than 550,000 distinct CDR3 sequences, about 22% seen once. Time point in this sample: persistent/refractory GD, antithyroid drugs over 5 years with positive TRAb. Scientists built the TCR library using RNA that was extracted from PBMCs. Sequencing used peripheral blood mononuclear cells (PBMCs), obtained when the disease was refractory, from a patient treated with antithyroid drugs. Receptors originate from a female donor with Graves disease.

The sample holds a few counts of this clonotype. In DNA, the CDR3 is TGTGCCACCAGTCCCTGGGGGGACAGGGGGCGTTGGACCGGGGAGCTGTTTTTT. This translates into CATSPWGDRGRWTGELFF. This chain joins TRBV24-1 and TRBJ2-2; 12 nucleotides match TRBD1. V lost 6 bases to trimming and J lost 5 bases; unmatched junction nucleotides: 12. Germline V gene lookup returns CDR1 KGHDR and CDR2 SFDVKD. The CDR3 has 18 amino acids.

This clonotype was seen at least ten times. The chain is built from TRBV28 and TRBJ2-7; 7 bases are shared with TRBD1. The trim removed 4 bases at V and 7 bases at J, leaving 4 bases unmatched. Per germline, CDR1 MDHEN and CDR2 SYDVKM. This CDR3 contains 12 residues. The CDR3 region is CASSSDRVEQYF. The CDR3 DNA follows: TGTGCCAGCAGTTCCGACAGGGTGGAGCAGTACTTC.

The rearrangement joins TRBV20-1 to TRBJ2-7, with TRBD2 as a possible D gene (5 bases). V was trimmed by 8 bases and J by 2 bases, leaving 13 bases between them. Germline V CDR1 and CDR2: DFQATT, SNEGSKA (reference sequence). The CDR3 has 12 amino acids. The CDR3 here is CSRGRSPYEQYF. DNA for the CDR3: TGCAGTCGTGGGAGAAGCCCCTACGAGCAGTACTTC.

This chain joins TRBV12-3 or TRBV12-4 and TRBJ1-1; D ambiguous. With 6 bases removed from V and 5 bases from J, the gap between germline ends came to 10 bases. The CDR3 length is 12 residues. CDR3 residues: CASSPYGTEAFF. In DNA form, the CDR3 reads TGTGCCAGCAGCCCCTATGGGACTGAAGCTTTCTTT.

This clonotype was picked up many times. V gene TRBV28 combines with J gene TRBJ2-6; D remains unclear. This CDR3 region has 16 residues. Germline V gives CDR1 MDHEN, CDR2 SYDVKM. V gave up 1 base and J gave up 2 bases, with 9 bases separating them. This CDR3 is CASSLFAAAGANVLTF. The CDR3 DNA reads TGTGCCAGCAGTTTATTTGCGGCCGCTGGGGCCAACGTCCTGACTTTC.

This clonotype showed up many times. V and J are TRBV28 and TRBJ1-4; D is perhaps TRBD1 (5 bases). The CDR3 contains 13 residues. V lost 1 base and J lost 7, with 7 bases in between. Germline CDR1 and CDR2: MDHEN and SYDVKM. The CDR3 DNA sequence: TGTGCCAGCAGTTTATTGAGGGGTGAAAAACTGTTTTTT. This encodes CASSLLRGEKLFF.

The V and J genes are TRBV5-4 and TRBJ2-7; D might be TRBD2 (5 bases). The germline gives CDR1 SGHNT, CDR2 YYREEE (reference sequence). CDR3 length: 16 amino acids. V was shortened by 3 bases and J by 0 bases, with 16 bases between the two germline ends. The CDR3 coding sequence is TGTGCCAGCAGCTCGGTGACTACACTTGACTCCTACGAGCAGTACTTC. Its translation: CASSSVTTLDSYEQYF.